This TCR beta chain is drawn from a study of beta chain features in type 1 diabetes. General observations from the study: Moderately but significantly shorter TCRB CDR3s were found in Type 1 diabetes patients in all four CD4+ subsets.

In this sample, this clone turned up a few times. The antigen remains undetermined. Isolated RNA was reverse transcribed in full, so expressed TCRB transcripts were sequenced. Method: immunoSEQ multiplex PCR; TCRdb's copy keeps in-frame clones and lacks some. The sample includes around 690,000 clones, roughly 12% of them seen just once. Material for sequencing was naive CD4+ T cells from blood. This TCR came from a man between 25 and 39 years old with type 1 diabetes.

The DNA of the CDR3 is TGTGCCAGCAGTGATAACAGGAGGAATCAGCCCCAGCATTTT. Amino acids: CASSDNRRNQPQHF. V usage is TRBV25-1 and J usage is TRBJ1-5; TRBD1 might be the D (5 bases). V gave up 3 bases and J gave up 4 bases, with 10 bases separating them. Germline CDR1 is MGHDK and CDR2 is SYGVNS. The CDR3 spans 14 residues.